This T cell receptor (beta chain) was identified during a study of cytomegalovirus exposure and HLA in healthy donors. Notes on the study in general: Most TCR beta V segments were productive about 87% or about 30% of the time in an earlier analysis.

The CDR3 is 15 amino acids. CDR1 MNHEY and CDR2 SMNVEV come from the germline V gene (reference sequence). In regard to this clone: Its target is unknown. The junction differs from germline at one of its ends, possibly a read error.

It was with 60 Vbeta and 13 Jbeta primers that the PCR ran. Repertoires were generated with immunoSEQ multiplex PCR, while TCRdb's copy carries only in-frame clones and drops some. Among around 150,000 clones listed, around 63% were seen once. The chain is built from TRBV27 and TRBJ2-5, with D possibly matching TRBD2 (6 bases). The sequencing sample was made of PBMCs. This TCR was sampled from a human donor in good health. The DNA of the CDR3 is TGTGCCAGCCAGCCCTCCGGGAGAAATCAAGAGGCCCAGTACTTC. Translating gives CASQPSGRNQEAQYF.